The 17 T cell receptor beta chains in this list originate from one sample, sequenced in a study of blood T cell repertoires in COVID-19. The method was immunoSEQ multiplex PCR; TCRdb's version includes in-frame clones alone and lacks a portion of them. The sample includes some 220,000 clones, just under 85% of them seen just once. Sequenced sample: peripheral blood. The source is a man aged 45-60 years with acute or convalescent COVID-19.

Only one count was recorded for this clone. This chain links TRBV6-2 or TRBV6-3 with TRBJ2-1, with 7 bases lining up with TRBD2. This CDR3 is 14 amino acids long. The germline V gene encodes CDR1 MNHEY and CDR2 SVGEGT. Trimming at V came to 5 bases and at J to 8 bases, leaving 9 bases not matched to a gene. CDR3 sequence reads: CASSPRLAPDEQFF. The CDR3 bases are TGTGCCAGCAGTCCCCGACTAGCCCCGGATGAGCAGTTCTTC.

The chain has TRBV6-5 and TRBJ1-1, with D hard to call. The CDR3 contains 15 residues. The V end lost 1 base, the J end lost 1 base, and 10 bases lay between the germline ends. CDR1 and CDR2 from the germline V gene are MNHEY and SVGAGI. DNA for the CDR3: TGTGCCAGCAGTTACTTTGGGCGGGCGAACACTGAAGCTTTCTTT. It specifies CASSYFGRANTEAFF.

The chain recombines TRBV7-6 with TRBJ2-2; perhaps TRBD1 as D (5 bases). Per the germline V gene, CDR1 is SGHVS and CDR2 is FNYEAQ. CDR3 size: 15 residues. The V and J ends lost 2 bases and 6 bases respectively, with 13 bases between them. The CDR3 region is CASSLRSRAAGELFF. In nucleotides, the CDR3 is TGTGCCAGCAGCTTAAGAAGCAGGGCGGCCGGGGAGCTGTTTTTT.

The chain couples TRBV3-1 (or the pseudogene TRBV3-2) to TRBJ2-2; D not certain. Germline V gene sequence: CDR1 LGHDT, CDR2 YNNKEL (reference sequence). V lost 0 bases, J lost 7 bases, and 3 bases lay in between. The CDR3 has 12 amino acids. CDR3 amino acids: CASSQEYGELFF. CDR3 coding DNA: TGTGCCAGCAGCCAAGAATACGGGGAGCTGTTTTTT.

The chain combines TRBV24-1 with TRBJ2-3, with 9 bases fitting TRBD2. Germline assignment: CDR1 KGHDR and CDR2 SFDVKD. The trim removed 6 bases at V and 2 bases at J, leaving 8 bases unmatched. The CDR3 runs 16 residues. The chain's CDR3 is CATSSRTSDFTDTQYF. As DNA, the CDR3 is TGTGCCACCAGTAGCAGGACTAGCGACTTCACAGATACGCAGTATTTT.

The V and J genes are TRBV6-6 and TRBJ1-5, with D possibly matching TRBD1 (6 bases). Germline CDR1 MNHNY, CDR2 SVGAGI (reference sequence). V lost 4 bases to trimming and J lost 2 bases, with 12 bases between them. The CDR3 has 15 amino acids. CDR3 coding DNA: TGTGCCAGCAGTTCGTCGGACAGCCGCAATCAGCCCCAGCATTTT. Translating gives CASSSSDSRNQPQHF.

The chain employs TRBV2 and TRBJ2-5; no firm D call. The CDR3 is 13 amino acids. CDR1 is SNHLY and CDR2 is FYNNEI in the germline V gene. The V and J ends lost 4 bases and 2 bases respectively, with 8 bases between them. The CDR3 protein is CASSGNRQETQYF. DNA for the CDR3: TGTGCCAGCAGTGGGAACAGACAAGAGACCCAGTACTTC. Looking up the rest from reference TRBV2 and TRBJ2-5 gives the full variable domain: EPEVTQTPSHQVTQMGQEVILRCVPISNHLYFYWYRQILGQKVEFLVSFYNNEISEKSEIFDDQFSVERPDGSNFTLKIRSTKLEDSAMYFCASSGNRQETQYFGPGTRLLVL.

V is TRBV5-4 and J is TRBJ2-5, with TRBD1 identical over 9 bases. The CDR3 covers 15 residues. Trimming at V came to 0 bases and at J to 2 bases, leaving 2 bases not matched to a gene. From germline, CDR1 is SGHNT and CDR2 YYREEE (reference sequence). CDR3: CASSLETGGQETQYF. CDR3 DNA sequence: TGTGCCAGCAGCTTGGAGACAGGGGGACAAGAGACCCAGTACTTC.

The CDR3 DNA reads TGTGCCAGCGGAGGTTTCTATGGCTACACCTTC. Amino acid sequence: CASGGFYGYTF. The chain is built from TRBV6-5 and TRBJ1-2; no clear D gene. The CDR3 runs 11 residues. Germline lookup yields CDR1 MNHEY and CDR2 SVGAGI. Trimming shortened V by 8 bases and J by 4 bases, and 8 bases separated the two germline ends.

This chain links TRBV19 with TRBJ2-1; 12 bases match TRBD1. Trimming removed 8 bases from V and 2 bases from J; junction bases left unmatched: 7. This CDR3 contains 16 residues. CDR1 and CDR2 (germline): LNHDA, SQIVND (reference sequence). The CDR3 bases are TGTGCCAGTCAATATGGGACAGGGGGCGCCTACAATGAGCAGTTCTTC. It is translated as CASQYGTGGAYNEQFF. The variable domain in full, completed from reference TRBV19 and TRBJ2-1, reads DGGITQSPKYLFRKEGQNVTLSCEQNLNHDAMYWYRQDPGQGLRLIYYSQIVNDFQKGDIAEGYSVSREKKESFPLTVTSAQKNPTAFYLCASQYGTGGAYNEQFFGPGTRLTVL.

The chain is built from TRBV5-5 and TRBJ1-5; no clear D gene. Germline CDR1 is SGHKS and CDR2 is YYEKEE (reference sequence). This CDR3 is built from 16 residues. V was trimmed by 4 bases and J by 0 bases, leaving 14 bases between them. CDR3 sequence reads: CASSQATDYSNQPQHF. CDR3 bases: TGTGCCAGCAGCCAGGCCACGGATTATAGCAATCAGCCCCAGCATTTT.

The rearrangement joins TRBV6-6 to TRBJ2-5; possible D gene TRBD1, 8 bases. Germline V gene data show CDR1 as MNHNY and CDR2 as SVGAGI (reference sequence). The germline V and J ends were trimmed by 6 bases and 5 bases, with 19 bases remaining between them. This CDR3 has 15 amino acids. DNA for the CDR3: TGTGCCAGCAGGCCCGGACAGGGAGGGATGGAGACCCAGTACTTC. Translating gives CASRPGQGGMETQYF.

The rearrangement joins TRBV18 to TRBJ1-2; 7 nucleotides match TRBD1. Germline-derived CDR1 and CDR2 are KGHSH and LQKENI. With V trimmed by 8 bases and J by 0 bases, 6 bases remained unmatched. The CDR3 contains 14 residues. The CDR3 here is CASLMGQSNYGYTF. DNA of the CDR3: TGTGCCAGCCTAATGGGACAGTCTAACTATGGCTACACCTTC.

The V and J genes are TRBV5-1 and TRBJ2-7, with TRBD2 as a possible D gene (6 bases). CDR3 length: 15 residues. The germline V and J ends were trimmed by 7 bases and 0 bases, with 17 bases remaining between them. Germline V gene sequence: CDR1 SGHRS, CDR2 YFSETQ. The CDR3 DNA reads as TGCGCCAGCTCGCCGGGGGACGCATACTCCTACGAGCAGTACTTC. Translating gives CASSPGDAYSYEQYF.

The chain has TRBV5-1 and TRBJ2-1; the D is unclear. The germline gives CDR1 SGHRS, CDR2 YFSETQ. The CDR3 spans 18 residues. Trimming pared 0 bases from V and 0 bases from J, leaving 16 bases between. The CDR3 loop is CASSLGLDPLISYNEQFF. CDR3 coding DNA: TGCGCCAGCAGCTTGGGCCTAGACCCCCTAATCTCCTACAATGAGCAGTTCTTC.

The chain recombines TRBV2 with TRBJ1-2, with 10 bases identical to TRBD1. CDR1 is SNHLY and CDR2 is FYNNEI in the germline V gene. Losses at the gene ends were 8 bases for V and 2 bases for J; bases not matched to a gene: 5. CDR3 length: 14 amino acids. CDR3 loop: CASLPGQGNYGYTF. The CDR3 nucleotides are TGTGCCAGCCTACCGGGACAGGGGAACTATGGCTACACCTTC.

V is TRBV19 and J is TRBJ2-1, with 12 bases matching TRBD1. The length of the CDR3 is 16 residues. In germline, CDR1 is LNHDA, CDR2 SQIVND (reference sequence). After removal of 7 bases from V and 9 bases from J, the junction contained 13 bases not matched to a gene. CDR3 amino acids: CASMMGTGGLSGEQFF. In DNA form, the CDR3 reads TGTGCCAGTATGATGGGGACAGGGGGCTTATCCGGTGAGCAGTTCTTC.